This T cell receptor (beta chain) was recovered during a study of cytomegalovirus exposure and HLA in healthy donors (TCRdb year 2017). In terms of the full investigation: An earlier analysis of more than 550 of the donors reported 250 to 300 Gb of sequence data and 90 million to 120 million unique TCR beta sequences obtained from about 179 million T cells. An early release covering 550 to 700 HLA-typed donors comprised approximately 300 gigabases of sequencing data and around 86 million unique TCR sequences. Of the 350 to 450 genotyped donors, 65% to 90% fell in the genetic ancestry cluster associated with self-reported Caucasian donors. The study aimed to test whether signatures of past pathogen exposure could be identified by cataloging public T cell receptors. The T cell repertoires of 666 subjects were profiled by immunosequencing and related to cytomegalovirus serostatus. A separate validation cohort of about 110 different subjects was used in addition to the roughly 670-subject first cohort. The study combined high-throughput TCR immunosequencing, statistical association of individual TCRs with disease status, and machine learning to predict cytomegalovirus infection status. A later analysis re-examined previously published TCR beta repertoires from 610 or so donors and added high-resolution HLA genotyping to investigate patterns of TCR occurrence. In the later analysis, no new phenotypic data were used to find candidate immune exposures; instead, reliance was placed on TCR beta sequences and their occurrence across donors. In an earlier analysis of 500 to 650 of the donors, high-throughput TCR beta sequencing was used to judge whether each TCR beta V gene segment behaved as functional or pseudogenic. Donor age, sex, ethnicity and CMV serostatus were compiled alongside the repertoire data. In a later genetic analysis, genome-wide SNP genotypes for about 60% of the 666 donors were used, and that subset was treated as a discovery cohort. Every repertoire in the discovery cohort had been generated on one and the same sequencing platform. Class I and class II HLA loci were covered by the typing at four-digit resolution. Typing coverage differed by locus: A, B, C, DRB1 and DQB1 were typed in roughly 620-630 donors, DQA1 in roughly 500, DPA1 in 606, and DPB1 in 472. Roughly 5 DR-DQ haplotypes were handled as single units for association and clustering, since linkage in the cohort was strong. Among some 400 genotyped donors of the cohort, an average of around 240,000 unique TCR beta nucleotide sequences were sequenced per donor, roughly a sixth of them non-productive.

The research as a whole found: Linkage disequilibrium might explain the correlated functional status among segregating V segments, but an unknown experimental factor could not be excluded. The classifier was reported to diagnose cytomegalovirus status with high specificity and sensitivity in both the original and validation cohorts. The study listed 150 to 200 TCR beta chains as associated with cytomegalovirus. Because counts were too low, roughly 18 rarely observed V segments, including chromosome 9 orphons, were left out of the earlier analysis of over 550 of the donors. When HLA alleles, especially DR and DQ, strongly co-occurred, attributing TCR associations to individual alleles was difficult. A group of highly shared sequence variants was considered likely to be a technical artifact of the sequencing pipeline. Most TCR sequences were seen in very few donors, while some public TCRs were found in many individuals. The authors suggested that the approach could potentially be generalized to other disease states and immunological phenotypes. Because the 87-base-pair reads could not distinguish some IMGT-functional V segments, including TRBV6-2 and TRBV6-3, those segments were excluded. In an earlier analysis of some 550 of the donors, most TCR beta V segments were observed in productive rearrangements about 90% or about 30% of the time, broadly matching IMGT annotations. Because some donors lacked HLA typing at each locus, the association tests relied only on the typed subset. In a later genetic analysis, a missense DCLRE1C variant was associated with V-gene and J-gene trimming of TCR beta chains, and the association was replicated in an independent cohort. Several of the top co-occurrence clusters appeared to be linked to parvovirus B19, influenza, CMV and Epstein-Barr virus, according to a later analysis. CMV serostatus was the only immune exposure information available for the cohort. In this cohort, only TCR beta chains were sequenced, and detectable features were limited by the absence of alpha or paired-chain data. Roughly uniform sequencing depth across donors was assumed in presence/absence analyses, although this assumption may not hold. In a later analysis, TCR association rates were found to vary across HLA loci, with the most associated TCRs seen for DRB1 alleles and the fewest for HLA-C alleles. A few of the identified cytomegalovirus-associated TCR beta chains were confirmed in vitro to be specific for cytomegalovirus antigens. In a later genetic analysis, fewer N-insertions in productive TCRs were reported among donors in an Asian-associated ancestry cluster than the roughly 700-donor mean. In a later analysis, most CMV-associated TCR beta chains were found to appear HLA-restricted, with HLA associations seemingly driven largely by CMV exposure. At a false discovery rate of 0.05, a later analysis linked 16,951 TCR beta sequences to specific HLA alleles. A further reported finding was that TCR beta sequences accurately predicted the HLA-A and HLA-B alleles for most subjects in the first cohort. A later analysis found that HLA-associated TCR beta chains were more clonally expanded and had lower generation probabilities than equally common non-associated chains.

The cohort consisted of approximately 690 healthy bone marrow donors. At the time of sampling, every cohort member was nominally healthy, though immune exposures that went unrecorded were likely present. The donor tested CMV seronegative and was one of the 352 seronegative cohort members. A peripheral blood sample was provided by each donor, and peripheral blood mononuclear cells were used for TCR beta sequencing. The Qiagen DNeasy Blood Extraction Kit was used to extract genomic DNA from the blood cell samples. As to this clone: Which antigen it targets is not known. The input lacks base qualities; no much larger clone sits a single base away.

Receptors were amplified or captured by the immunoSEQ multiplex PCR assay. For the multiplex PCR, a mixture combining 60 forward primers for TCR Vbeta segments and 13 reverse primers for TCR Jbeta segments was used. A multiplex PCR assay on genomic DNA amplified the CDR3 region of rearranged TCR beta genes. The Illumina HiSeq System was used to sequence the amplified TCR beta libraries as 87-base-pair reads. As for how the authors treated the data: A later analysis counted tens of millions of unique TCR beta chains across the 666 repertoires, and around 9.9 million of these chains were shared by at least two donors. A nearest-neighbor algorithm error-corrected the raw reads and collapsed the reads into unique sequences, merging closely related sequences to remove PCR and sequencing errors. To assign V, D and J gene segments, CDR3 sequences were aligned to IMGT reference sequences. For a sequence to be retained, a match of at least six nucleotides to both a V gene segment and a J gene segment was required. Rearrangements were classified as productive when the CDR3 lacked stop codons and remained in frame with V and J, and all other rearrangements were classified as non-productive. CDR3 was defined according to IMGT convention as the region running from the second conserved V-encoded cysteine to the conserved J-encoded phenylalanine. The earlier analysis of around 640 of the donors excluded sequences that lacked an unambiguous match to a single V gene segment. An earlier analysis of 587 of the donors called V segments functional above 56.7% productive rearrangements and segregating when the between-donor standard deviation exceeded 5%. A statistical classification framework was developed to diagnose cytomegalovirus status using the catalog of TCR beta chain sequences. A later analysis assigned V and J genes by comparing TCR nucleotide sequences with IMGT/GENE-DB human TR gene sequences. A later analysis assigned CDR3 sequences and most-parsimonious VDJ recombination scenarios with the TCRdist pipeline. In a later analysis, each TCR beta chain was defined by its CDR3 amino acid sequence together with its V-gene family, and reads without a unique V-gene family were excluded. In a later analysis, 500 to 650 highly shared, low-generation-probability nucleotide sequences were removed to address suspected cross-contamination and a sequencing artifact. A later analysis calculated a clonal expansion index for each public chain from normalized within-repertoire ranks of inferred template counts. Generation probabilities in a later analysis came from a VDJ recombination model fitted to out-of-frame rearrangements, and those results were checked against IGoR. In a later analysis, TCR-TCR, TCR-HLA and TCR-CMV co-occurrence was scored with hypergeometric tests, and a repertoire-size bias correction was applied to TCR pairs. In a later analysis, false discovery rates were estimated by permuting HLA or CMV assignments 20 times. In a later analysis, co-occurring TCRs were grouped using DBSCAN, with TCRdist sequence similarity added in when clustering inside HLA-allele-positive subsets. For co-occurrence clustering, repertoires with fewer than 30,000 or more than 120,000 public chains were excluded, along with several repertoires with anomalous nucleotide sharing. TCRdb mirrors the immuneACCESS table, restricted to in-frame sequences. Some clones are absent from its copies; in checked studies, under half trace to an unresolved V gene, and the reason for the others is unknown. V, J and clone size were drawn from that table, and D and trimming were deduced from the DNA. The sample table holds about 110,000 clones, of which roughly 77% were seen once. The ten largest clonotypes hold 2.5% of the sample.

V and J are trimmed by 5 bases and 0 bases, and the gene matches miss 9 bases of the junction. Counted from cysteine to phenylalanine, this CDR3 has 17 amino acids. Only CDR3 DNA remains: 51 bases, in frame from the first base. The sequenced sample was PBMCs. The rearranged chain carries TRBV5-3 and TRBJ1-3; TRBD1 aligns with 9 central bases. TRBV5-3 falls under the ORF class, with uncertain function. The clonotype originates from a man aged 40-49 years in good health and CMV-seronegative. The CDR3 is CARSYRTGEISGNTIYF. DNA sequence: TGTGCCAGAAGTTATCGGACAGGGGAGATCTCTGGAAACACCATATATTTT.